This TCR beta chain was identified during a study of blood T cell repertoires in COVID-19. CDR3 length equals 14 residues. Germline V CDR1 and CDR2: SGHDT, YYEEEE. V was clipped by 0 bases and J by 5 bases, with 11 bases between them. This clone was counted at least ten times. Repertoires were generated with immunoSEQ multiplex PCR, while TCRdb's copy carries only in-frame clones and drops some. This sample has around 120,000 clones, with about 90% found just once. This clonotype was sampled from a human donor in a cohort sampled during active COVID-19. The chain recombines TRBV5-6 with TRBJ1-2; D uncertain. Sequencing used peripheral blood. CDR3 sequence reads: CASSLAGYPYGYTF. The CDR3 DNA reads as TGTGCCAGCAGCTTGGCGGGGTATCCTTATGGCTACACCTTC.